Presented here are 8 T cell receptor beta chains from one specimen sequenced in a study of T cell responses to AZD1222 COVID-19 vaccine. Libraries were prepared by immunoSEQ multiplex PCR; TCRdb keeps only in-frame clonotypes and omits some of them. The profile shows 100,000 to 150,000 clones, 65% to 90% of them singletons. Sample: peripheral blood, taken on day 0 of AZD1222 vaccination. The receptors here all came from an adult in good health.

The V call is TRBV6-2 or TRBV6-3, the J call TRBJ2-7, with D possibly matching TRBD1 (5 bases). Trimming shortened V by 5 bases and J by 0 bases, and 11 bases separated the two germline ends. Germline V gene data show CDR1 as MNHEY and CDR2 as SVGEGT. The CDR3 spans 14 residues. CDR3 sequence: CASSLDSYSYEQYF. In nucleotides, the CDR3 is TGTGCCAGCAGTCTTGACAGTTACTCCTACGAGCAGTACTTC.

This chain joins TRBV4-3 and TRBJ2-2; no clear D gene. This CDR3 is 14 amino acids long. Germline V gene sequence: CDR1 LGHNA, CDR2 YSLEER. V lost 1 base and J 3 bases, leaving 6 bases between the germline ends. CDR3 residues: CASSQGEYTGELFF. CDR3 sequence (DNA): TGCGCCAGCAGCCAAGGGGAATACACCGGGGAGCTGTTTTTT.

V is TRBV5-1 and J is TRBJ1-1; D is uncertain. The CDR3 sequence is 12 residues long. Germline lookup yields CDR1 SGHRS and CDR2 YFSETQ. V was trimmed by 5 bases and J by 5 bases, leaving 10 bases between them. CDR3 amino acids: CASSPLGTEAFF. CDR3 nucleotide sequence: TGCGCCAGCAGTCCCCTCGGTACTGAAGCTTTCTTT. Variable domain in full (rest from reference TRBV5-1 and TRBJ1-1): KAGVTQTPRYLIKTRGQQVTLSCSPISGHRSVSWYQQTPGQGLQFLFEYFSETQRNKGNFPGRFSGRQFSNSRSEMNVSTLELGDSALYLCASSPLGTEAFFGQGTRLTVV.

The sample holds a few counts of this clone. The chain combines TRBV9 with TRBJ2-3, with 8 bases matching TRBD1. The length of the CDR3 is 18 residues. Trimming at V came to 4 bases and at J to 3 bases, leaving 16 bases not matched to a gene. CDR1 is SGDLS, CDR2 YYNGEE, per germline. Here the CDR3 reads CASSSGQGRVVGTDTQYF. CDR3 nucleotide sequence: TGTGCCAGCAGCTCCGGACAGGGAAGGGTCGTGGGAACAGATACGCAGTATTTT.

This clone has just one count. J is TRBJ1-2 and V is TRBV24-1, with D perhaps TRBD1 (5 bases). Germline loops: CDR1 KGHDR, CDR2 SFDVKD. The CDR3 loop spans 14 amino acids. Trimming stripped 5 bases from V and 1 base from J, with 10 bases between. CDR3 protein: CATSGGHLNYGYTF. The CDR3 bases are TGTGCCACCAGTGGTGGACATCTTAACTATGGCTACACCTTC.

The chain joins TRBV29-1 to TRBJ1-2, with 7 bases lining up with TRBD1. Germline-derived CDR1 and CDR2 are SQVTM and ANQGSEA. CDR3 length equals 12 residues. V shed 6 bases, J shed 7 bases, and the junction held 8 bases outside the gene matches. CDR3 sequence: CSVTQGRGGYTF. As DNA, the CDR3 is TGCAGCGTAACACAGGGGAGAGGTGGCTACACCTTC.

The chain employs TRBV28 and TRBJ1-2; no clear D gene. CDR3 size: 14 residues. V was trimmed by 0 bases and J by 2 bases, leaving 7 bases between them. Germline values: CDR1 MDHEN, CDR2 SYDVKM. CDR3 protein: CASSLWAGNYGYTF. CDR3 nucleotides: TGTGCCAGCAGTTTATGGGCCGGGAACTATGGCTACACCTTC.

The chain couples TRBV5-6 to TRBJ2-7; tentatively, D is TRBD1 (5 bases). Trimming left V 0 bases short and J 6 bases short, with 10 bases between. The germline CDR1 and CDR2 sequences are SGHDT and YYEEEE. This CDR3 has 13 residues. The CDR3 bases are TGTGCCAGCAGCTTGGTTGCAGGGCTCGAGCAGTACTTC. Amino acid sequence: CASSLVAGLEQYF. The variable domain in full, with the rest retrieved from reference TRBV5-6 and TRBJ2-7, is DAGVTQSPTHLIKTRGQQVTLRCSPKSGHDTVSWYQQALGQGPQFIFQYYEEEERQRGNFPDRFSGHQFPNYSSELNVNALLLGDSALYLCASSLVAGLEQYFGPGTRLTVT.